The entry below describes one TCR beta chain. V lost 1 base, J lost 2 bases, and 16 bases lay in between. The CDR3 is 17 residues long. Germline values: CDR1 SGHTA, CDR2 FQGNSA. The data were taken from a study of patients and donors after allogeneic stem cell transplantation. MiXCR, run by TCRdb on the RT-PCR reads, gives a single entry per CDR3 protein. The sample yields 800,000 to 1,000,000 distinct CDR3 sequences, over 15% seen once. The specimen was blood, either unsorted or a sorted T cell fraction (not recorded which). This clonotype was obtained from a human donor who was either an allogeneic HSCT recipient or a stem cell or donor lymphocyte infusion donor (not recorded which). It is not recorded whose cells these are; they may come from a transplant donor. The J gene is TRBJ2-3, the V gene TRBV7-2; D is perhaps TRBD2 (6 bases). CDR3 nucleotide sequence: TGTGCCAGCAGCTTAGATGGGACTCCCACCTTCACAGATACGCAGTATTTT. Protein product: CASSLDGTPTFTDTQYF.